Here is one T cell receptor (beta chain) with its context. This specimen belongs to a study of T cells in localized non-small cell lung cancer. The assay was immunoSEQ multiplex PCR, and TCRdb's table has in-frame clones only and misses some. The sample lists 15,000 to 20,000 clones, around 88% occurring once. V was pared by 1 base and J by 2 bases, with 4 bases of the junction left unmatched. Germline V gene lookup returns CDR1 MNHEY and CDR2 SMNVEV (reference sequence). This CDR3 has 17 residues. The receptor was derived from a male donor aged 60 or over with stage II squamous cell lung carcinoma. Specimen: peripheral blood, collected before any cancer treatment. J is TRBJ2-6 and V is TRBV27, with 8 bases lining up with TRBD1. The CDR3 protein is CASSLFTGGPGANVLTF. The CDR3 DNA sequence: TGTGCCAGCAGTTTATTTACAGGGGGGCCTGGGGCCAACGTCCTGACTTTC. Drawing the rest from reference TRBV27 and TRBJ2-6, the complete variable domain is EAQVTQNPRYLITVTGKKLTVTCSQNMNHEYMSWYRQDPGLGLRQIYYSMNVEVTDKGDVPEGYKVSRKEKRNFPLILESPSPNQTSLYFCASSLFTGGPGANVLTFGAGSRLTVL.